One sample yielded the 14 T cell receptor beta chains listed below, sequenced in a study of shared clonotypes between healthy human individuals. Sequenced by immunoSEQ multiplex PCR; TCRdb stores in-frame clones only, minus some. Of roughly 2.2 million clones listed, just over 90% are singletons. Sequencing input: naive CD4+ T cells from PBMCs. Subset specified: CD45RA+ positively selected. Receptors were obtained from a young man in good health. Some clones in this sample may be carry-over from other donors' samples.

V is TRBV25-1 and J is TRBJ2-3; 8 nucleotides match TRBD1. V gave up 4 bases and J gave up 7 bases; unmatched junction bases: 7. CDR1 and CDR2 from the germline V gene are MGHDK and SYGVNS. The CDR3 runs to 14 residues. CDR3 sequence: CASSADRGTNTQYF. CDR3 nucleotide sequence: TGTGCCAGCAGTGCTGACAGGGGCACGAATACGCAGTATTTT.

This chain joins TRBV6-1 and TRBJ1-1; D remains ambiguous. The CDR3 sequence is 12 residues long. Trimming shortened V by 5 bases and J by 3 bases, and 7 bases separated the two germline ends. Germline values: CDR1 MNHNS, CDR2 SASEGT. The CDR3 DNA reads as TGTGCCAGCAGTTCCTCTCACACTGAAGCTTTCTTT. Translated: CASSSSHTEAFF.

The chain links TRBV15 to TRBJ1-1, with D unresolved. V lost 3 bases and J 1 base, leaving 21 bases between the germline ends. CDR3 size: 18 residues. CDR1 LNHNV and CDR2 YYDKDF come from the germline V gene (reference sequence). CDR3 bases: TGTGCCACCAGCAGCCCGGCGGAGGGAGTGGATCCGAACACTGAAGCTTTCTTT. It specifies CATSSPAEGVDPNTEAFF.

As for this clone: Other nucleotide sequences from this sample produce the same CDR3. The chain combines TRBV2 with TRBJ1-1; D might be TRBD1 (6 bases). This CDR3 contains 14 residues. Per the germline V gene, CDR1 is SNHLY and CDR2 is FYNNEI. V lost 4 bases, J lost 5 bases, and 14 bases lay in between. CDR3 sequence: CASSVTGLGTEAFF. The CDR3 nucleotides are TGTGCCAGCAGTGTTACAGGGTTAGGGACTGAAGCTTTCTTT.

V gene TRBV2 combines with J gene TRBJ2-5, with D tentatively TRBD1 (6 bases). The V and J ends lost 7 bases and 4 bases respectively, with 16 bases between them. CDR3 length equals 14 residues. CDR1 and CDR2 (germline): SNHLY, FYNNEI. Written as DNA, the CDR3 is TGTGCCAGCATCCTACAGGGTTACGGAGAGACCCAGTACTTC. Its translation is CASILQGYGETQYF.

The chain is built from TRBV9 and TRBJ1-2; possibly TRBD1 for D (6 bases). Per germline, CDR1 SGDLS and CDR2 YYNGEE. This CDR3 contains 13 residues. Trimming took off 4 bases at V and 4 bases at J, with 11 bases between the two ends. CDR3 sequence: CASSSGHLYGYTF. In nucleotides, the CDR3 is TGTGCCAGCAGCTCGGGACACCTCTATGGCTACACCTTC.

The chain is built from TRBV19 and TRBJ2-5; the match to TRBD1 covers 7 bases. Germline assignment: CDR1 LNHDA and CDR2 SQIVND (reference sequence). The CDR3 has 14 amino acids. Unmatched junction bases numbered 10, after V lost 8 bases and J lost 4 bases. The CDR3 protein is CASEDRDTPETQYF. The CDR3 DNA follows: TGTGCCAGTGAAGACAGGGATACGCCAGAGACCCAGTACTTC.

V and J are TRBV2 and TRBJ1-1; D unresolved. Germline CDR1 and CDR2: SNHLY and FYNNEI. V lost 3 bases and J lost 4, with 9 bases in between. There are 13 residues in the CDR3. CDR3 in amino acids: CASSEASVTEAFF. For the CDR3, the DNA is TGTGCCAGCAGTGAGGCTAGTGTCACTGAAGCTTTCTTT.

The rearrangement uses TRBV9 and TRBJ2-2; D uncertain. Between the trimmed V and J ends, which lost 1 base and 5 bases, there was a span of 9 bases. The CDR3 has 14 amino acids. CDR1 and CDR2 (germline): SGDLS, YYNGEE. The CDR3 DNA reads TGTGCCAGCAGCGTACCACCTTCAACCGGGGAGCTGTTTTTT. It specifies CASSVPPSTGELFF. Full variable domain (missing parts from reference TRBV9 and TRBJ2-2): DSGVTQTPKHLITATGQRVTLRCSPRSGDLSVYWYQQSLDQGLQFLIQYYNGEERAKGNILERFSAQQFPDLHSELNLSSLELGDSALYFCASSVPPSTGELFFGEGSRLTVL.

V is TRBV7-2 and J is TRBJ2-7; TRBD2 aligns across 11 bases. Per the germline V gene, CDR1 is SGHTA and CDR2 is FQGNSA. The CDR3 is 15 residues long. V gave up 5 bases and J gave up 9 bases; unmatched junction bases: 12. CDR3 in DNA: TGTGCCAGCAGCCAAACCCTAGCGGGAGGAAAAAGGCAGTACTTC. Translated: CASSQTLAGGKRQYF.

V usage is TRBV27 and J usage is TRBJ2-7, with TRBD2 identical over 8 bases. Trimming removed 7 bases from V and 3 bases from J; junction bases left unmatched: 8. CDR1 is MNHEY, CDR2 SMNVEV, per germline (reference sequence). There are 14 residues in the CDR3. CDR3 sequence: CASTTGTRHYEQYF. The CDR3 bases are TGTGCCAGCACCACCGGGACTAGACACTACGAGCAGTACTTC.

This clone was seen just once. This sequence joins TRBV30 and TRBJ2-3; possibly TRBD1 for D (6 bases). Germline CDR1 GTSNPN, CDR2 SVGIG (reference sequence). The CDR3 spans 14 residues. V lost 3 bases and J lost 0, with 10 bases in between. As DNA, the CDR3 is TGTGCCTGGAGCGGACAGACTAGCACAGATACGCAGTATTTT. Its translation: CAWSGQTSTDTQYF. Full variable domain (outside the CDR3, taken from reference TRBV30 and TRBJ2-3): SQTIHQWPATLVQPVGSPLSLECTVEGTSNPNLYWYRQAAGRGLQLLFYSVGIGQISSEVPQNLSASRPQDRQFILSSKKLLLSDSGFYLCAWSGQTSTDTQYFGPGTRLTVL.

Comments on this clone: The same CDR3 arises from other DNA sequences in this sample as well. The rearrangement uses TRBV5-1 and TRBJ2-1, with 15 bases lining up with TRBD2. CDR1 is SGHRS, CDR2 YFSETQ, per germline. CDR3 length: 15 amino acids. V shed 4 bases and J 7 bases; nucleotides not matched to a gene: 3. CDR3 DNA: TGCGCCAGCAGCGGACTAGCGGGAGGGCCTAATGAGCAGTTCTTC. Translation: CASSGLAGGPNEQFF.

The V call is TRBV7-2, the J call TRBJ2-2, with a possible D match to TRBD2 (6 bases). This CDR3 is 15 amino acids long. Deletions cut 0 bases from V and 6 bases from J, with 11 bases between. The germline V gene has CDR1 SGHTA and CDR2 FQGNSA. The CDR3 protein is CASSLAAGYSGELFF. CDR3 bases: TGTGCCAGCAGCTTAGCGGCGGGGTATTCCGGGGAGCTGTTTTTT.